The clone carrying this TCR beta chain was detected once. This entry comes from a study of blood T cell repertoires in COVID-19. Study-wide background: The United States, Italy and Spain provided the acute and convalescent COVID-19 samples. PBMCs, B-cell-depleted T cells, or T cells provided the cDNA or gDNA that made up the material.

Per the original methods: Estimates of nucleated cell counts were drawn from the amplification of reference gene primers. Generated by immunoSEQ multiplex PCR, the TCRdb table keeps only in-frame clones and is missing some. V, J and clone size are taken as reported in that table, and D and trimming were inferred from the DNA itself. This table has around 300,000 clones, roughly nine tenths appearing once. Trimming stripped 1 base from V and 5 bases from J, with 15 bases between. This CDR3 spans 15 amino acids. CDR1 and CDR2 (germline): SGHNT, YYREEE (reference sequence). The source of this sequence is a man aged 18 to 30 with active or convalescent COVID-19. Sequencing was done on a sample of peripheral blood. The V call is TRBV5-4, the J call TRBJ2-5, with D hard to call. CDR3 region: CASSLITNEIETQYF. The CDR3, as DNA: TGTGCCAGCAGCTTGATTACTAACGAGATCGAGACCCAGTACTTC.